This T cell receptor (beta chain) was obtained from a study of early T cells in non-severe SARS-CoV-2 infection. Study context: Bulk RNA taken from unsorted whole blood was sequenced, leaving chains unpaired.

V lost 2 bases, J lost 4 bases, and 11 bases lay in between. The V gene's germline CDR1 is MDHEN and CDR2 SYDVKM. This CDR3 is 14 amino acids long. General study results and limits: Comparison of clonotypes with VDJdb favored anti-spike CD8 responses while missing private and CD4 specificities.

With regard to this clonotype: The antigen remains undetermined.

Unique molecular identifiers were added to individual cDNA molecules. TCRdb analysed the 5' RACE reads with MiXCR anew, one entry per CDR3 protein. This repertoire shows tens of thousands of distinct CDR3 sequences, 6.5% to 8.5% found once; its top ten account for about 3.2%. This TCR derives from an adult who was a healthcare worker with PCR-confirmed SARS-CoV-2 infection or an uninfected control (not recorded which). Sequenced: whole blood. The V call is TRBV28, the J call TRBJ1-2; possibly TRBD1 for D (5 bases). Written as DNA, the CDR3 is TGTGCCAGCAGTTTACGTGGGGGAACCTATGGCTACACCTTC. Its protein is CASSLRGGTYGYTF.